A single sample gave rise to the 5 T cell receptor beta chains below, sequenced in a study of technical replicates of blood from a handful of donors. Sequencing was performed with immunoSEQ multiplex PCR; in TCRdb, only in-frame clones are kept and a portion is missing. The data contain roughly 50,000 clones, roughly 95% of them singletons. Sequenced input: PBMCs. Receptor source: a human donor in good health. Some clones in this sample may be carry-over from other donors' samples.

This CDR3 reads CASSTRQGFTTEAFF. The CDR3 nucleotides read TGTGCCAGCAGCACACGTCAGGGGTTCACCACTGAAGCTTTCTTT. The V call is TRBV9, the J call TRBJ1-1, with D tentatively TRBD1 (6 bases). Per the germline V gene, CDR1 is SGDLS and CDR2 is YYNGEE. The CDR3 covers 15 residues. Between the trimmed V and J ends, which lost 4 bases and 4 bases, there was a span of 17 bases.

This rearrangement joins TRBV7-9 to TRBJ2-3, with D hard to call. The germline V gene encodes CDR1 SEHNR and CDR2 FQNEAQ (reference sequence). The CDR3 loop spans 12 amino acids. V gave up 5 bases and J gave up 3 bases, with 6 bases separating them. CDR3 DNA sequence: TGTGCCAGCAGCGGCCGTACAGATACGCAGTATTTT. Encoded protein: CASSGRTDTQYF. Complete variable domain (other parts from reference TRBV7-9 and TRBJ2-3): DTGVSQNPRHKITKRGQNVTFRCDPISEHNRLYWYRQTLGQGPEFLTYFQNEAQLEKSRLLSDRFSAERPKGSFSTLEIQRTEQGDSAMYLCASSGRTDTQYFGPGTRLTVL.

The chain carries TRBV10-3 and TRBJ1-2; TRBD1 matches 8 bases. Per germline, CDR1 ENHRY and CDR2 SYGVKD. With 0 bases clipped from V and 5 bases from J, the junction kept 2 bases outside the gene matches. This CDR3 region has 14 residues. CDR3 sequence (DNA): TGTGCCATCAGTGAGTCGACAGGGGCATATGGCTACACCTTC. Translating it yields CAISESTGAYGYTF.

The V call is TRBV4-2, the J call TRBJ2-5, with D possibly being TRBD2 (6 bases). Per germline, CDR1 LGHNA and CDR2 YNFKEQ. Trimming shortened V by 3 bases and J by 0 bases, and 11 bases separated the two germline ends. The CDR3 totals 15 residues. CDR3 coding DNA: TGTGCCAGCAGCCAGGGCGGGACGTACCAAGAGACCCAGTACTTC. Amino acid sequence: CASSQGGTYQETQYF.

J is TRBJ1-2 and V is TRBV27; D not resolved. The CDR3 sequence is 13 residues long. V lost 5 bases, J lost 5 bases, and 12 bases lay in between. Per the germline V gene, CDR1 is MNHEY and CDR2 is SMNVEV (reference sequence). The CDR3: CASSPSDTYGYTF. The CDR3 nucleotides read TGTGCCAGCAGTCCATCAGACACATATGGCTACACCTTC.